What follows describes a single T cell receptor (beta chain). The junction and the germline gene differ at one end; a read error may be behind it. The CDR3 covers 19 residues. Germline V lookup: CDR1 SEHNR, CDR2 FQNEAQ (reference sequence). These data belong to a study of OX40 agonist ivuxolimab in advanced cancers. The method was immunoSEQ multiplex PCR; TCRdb's version includes in-frame clones alone and lacks a portion of them. The data contain about 42,000 clones, 80% to 90% of them singletons. The sequences come from CD4+ or CD8+ T cells sorted from blood, collected in a trial of the OX40 agonist ivuxolimab. This chain uses TRBV7-9 with TRBJ2-1; 11 nucleotides align to TRBD2. The sequence came from an adult with an advanced solid tumor such as melanoma, head and neck, liver or kidney cancer. The CDR3 DNA reads TGTGCCAGCAGGTTAGCGGGAGGGCCCAACCCTAGCTCCTACAATGAGCAGTTCTTC. Amino acids: CASRLAGGPNPSSYNEQFF.